The clone carrying this T cell receptor beta chain was found a few times. This sample is part of a study of blood T cell repertoires in COVID-19. Study-wide background: Italy, Spain and the United States were the sources of the convalescent and acute COVID-19 samples. Sources were T cells, B-cell-depleted T cells, or PBMCs; the material itself was cDNA or gDNA.

Original methodology: The assay estimated nucleated cells by amplifying reference gene primers. Clones were read by immunoSEQ multiplex PCR, and TCRdb kept only the in-frame ones, dropping some. V and J calls and clone size are those listed in that table; D and trimming were worked out from the DNA. This sample has fewer than 350,000 clones, with roughly nine tenths found just once. The Seattle patients, enrolled during active infection, were followed longitudinally. The sequenced material came from peripheral blood. This clonotype was sampled from a woman in her twenties or thirties with COVID-19, enrolled during active disease.

The CDR3 spells CASSQTGFDSPLHF. In DNA, the CDR3 is TGTGCCAGCTCACAGACAGGTTTCGACTCACCCCTCCACTTT. The chain combines TRBV18 with TRBJ1-6, with TRBD1 as a possible D gene (6 bases). Germline lookup yields CDR1 KGHSH and CDR2 LQKENI. V was cut by 4 bases and J by 10 bases, with 14 bases left in between. The CDR3 has 14 amino acids.